The clone carrying this T cell receptor (beta chain) showed up just a few times. Its antigen is not known. This sample is drawn from a study of response to subunit inactivated influenza vaccine. Regarding the study as a whole: Every seasonal influenza vaccination brings in few new T cells, the authors suggested.

One entry per CDR3 protein results from TCRdb running MiXCR on the RT-PCR reads. This sample has some 850,000 distinct CDR3 sequences, with 15% to 20% found just once. The V end lost 2 bases, the J end lost 5 bases, and 18 bases lay between the germline ends. Germline V gene sequence: CDR1 SQVTM, CDR2 ANQGSEA. The CDR3 covers 15 residues. This TCR was sampled from a man aged 50 or older who received an inactivated influenza vaccine. This material consisted of PBMCs from blood, taken 5 days after vaccination. The gene calls are TRBV29-1 and TRBJ2-5; the D gene is possibly TRBD2 (5 bases). The CDR3 here is CSVELPSKHSETQYF. CDR3 coding DNA: TGCAGCGTTGAATTACCTAGCAAACATTCGGAGACCCAGTACTTC.